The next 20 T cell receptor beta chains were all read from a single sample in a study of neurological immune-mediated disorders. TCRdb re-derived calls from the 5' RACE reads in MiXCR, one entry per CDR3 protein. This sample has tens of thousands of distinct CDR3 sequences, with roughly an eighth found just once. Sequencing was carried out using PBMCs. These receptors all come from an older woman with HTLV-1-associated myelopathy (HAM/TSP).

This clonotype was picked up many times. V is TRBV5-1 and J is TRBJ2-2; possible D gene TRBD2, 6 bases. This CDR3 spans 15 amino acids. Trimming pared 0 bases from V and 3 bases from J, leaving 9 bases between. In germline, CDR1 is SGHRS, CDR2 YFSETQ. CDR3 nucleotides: TGCGCCAGCAGCTTGGCTCCTAGCGACACCGGGGAGCTGTTTTTT. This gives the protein CASSLAPSDTGELFF.

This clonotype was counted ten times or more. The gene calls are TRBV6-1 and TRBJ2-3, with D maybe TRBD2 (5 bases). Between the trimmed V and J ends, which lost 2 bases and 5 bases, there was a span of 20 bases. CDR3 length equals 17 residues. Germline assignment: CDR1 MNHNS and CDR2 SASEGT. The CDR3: CASSEIIGAYGEDTQYF. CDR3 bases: TGTGCCAGCAGTGAAATAATTGGAGCTTACGGGGAAGATACGCAGTATTTT.

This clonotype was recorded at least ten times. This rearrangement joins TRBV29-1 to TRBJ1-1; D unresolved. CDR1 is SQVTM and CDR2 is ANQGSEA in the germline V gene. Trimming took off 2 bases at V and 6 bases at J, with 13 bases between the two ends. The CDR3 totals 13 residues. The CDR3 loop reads CSVEKLRLSEAFF. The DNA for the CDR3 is TGCAGCGTTGAAAAACTTCGGTTGTCTGAAGCTTTCTTT.

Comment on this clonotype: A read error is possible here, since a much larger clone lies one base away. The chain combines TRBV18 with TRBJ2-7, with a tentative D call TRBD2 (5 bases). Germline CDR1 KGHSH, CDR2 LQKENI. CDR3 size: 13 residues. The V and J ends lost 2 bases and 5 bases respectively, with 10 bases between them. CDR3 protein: CASSPVEGDEQYF. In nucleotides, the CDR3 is TGTGCCAGCTCACCAGTAGAGGGAGACGAGCAGTACTTC.

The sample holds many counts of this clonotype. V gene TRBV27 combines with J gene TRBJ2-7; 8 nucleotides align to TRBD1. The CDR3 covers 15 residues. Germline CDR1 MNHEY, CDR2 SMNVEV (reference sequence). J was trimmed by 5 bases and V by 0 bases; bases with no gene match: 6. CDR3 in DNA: TGTGCCAGCAGTTTATCGAGCCAGGGGGCTGACGAGCAGTACTTC. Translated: CASSLSSQGADEQYF.

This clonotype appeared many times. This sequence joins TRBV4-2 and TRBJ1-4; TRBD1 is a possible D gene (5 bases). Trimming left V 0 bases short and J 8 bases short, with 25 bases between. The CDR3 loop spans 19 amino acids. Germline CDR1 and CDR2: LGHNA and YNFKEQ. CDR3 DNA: TGTGCCAGCAGCCAAGAAGGCGGAAAGGGGATGCGTTTATGGGAAAAACTGTTTTTT. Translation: CASSQEGGKGMRLWEKLFF.

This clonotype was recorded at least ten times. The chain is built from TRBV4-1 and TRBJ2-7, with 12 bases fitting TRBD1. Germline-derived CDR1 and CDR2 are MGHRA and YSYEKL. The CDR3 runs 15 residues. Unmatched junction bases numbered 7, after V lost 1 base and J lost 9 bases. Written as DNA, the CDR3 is TGCGCCAGCAGCCAAGGGGACAGGGGGCGCCCGGGGCAGTACTTC. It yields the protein CASSQGDRGRPGQYF.

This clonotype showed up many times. This CDR3 is CASSLQGLPHTEAFF. For the CDR3, the DNA is TGCGCCAGCAGCTTACAGGGGTTACCGCACACTGAAGCTTTCTTT. This chain connects TRBV5-1 to TRBJ1-1; TRBD1 aligns across 7 bases. Losses at the gene ends were 2 bases for V and 3 bases for J; bases not matched to a gene: 7. Germline V gene data show CDR1 as SGHRS and CDR2 as YFSETQ. This CDR3 is built from 15 residues.

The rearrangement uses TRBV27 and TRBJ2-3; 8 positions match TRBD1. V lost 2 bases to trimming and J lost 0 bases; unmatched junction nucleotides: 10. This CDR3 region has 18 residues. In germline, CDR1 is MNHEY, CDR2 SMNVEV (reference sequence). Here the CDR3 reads CASSLPTHGTGSTDTQYF. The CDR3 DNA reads TGTGCCAGCAGTTTACCCACTCATGGGACAGGCAGCACAGATACGCAGTATTTT.

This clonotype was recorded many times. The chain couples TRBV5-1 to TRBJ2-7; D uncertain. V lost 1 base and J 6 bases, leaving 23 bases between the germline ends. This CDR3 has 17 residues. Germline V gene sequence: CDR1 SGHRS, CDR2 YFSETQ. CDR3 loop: CASSLKAALSGVSEQYF. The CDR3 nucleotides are TGCGCCAGCAGCTTGAAGGCCGCACTTAGTGGGGTTTCCGAGCAGTACTTC. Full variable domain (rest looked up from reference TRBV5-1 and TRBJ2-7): KAGVTQTPRYLIKTRGQQVTLSCSPISGHRSVSWYQQTPGQGLQFLFEYFSETQRNKGNFPGRFSGRQFSNSRSEMNVSTLELGDSALYLCASSLKAALSGVSEQYFGPGTRLTVT.

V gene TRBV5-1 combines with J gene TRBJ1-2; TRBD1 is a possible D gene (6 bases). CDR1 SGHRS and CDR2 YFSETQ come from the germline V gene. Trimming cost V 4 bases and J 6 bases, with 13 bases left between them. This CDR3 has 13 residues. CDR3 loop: CASSPSGGNGYTF. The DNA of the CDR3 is TGCGCCAGCAGCCCATCTGGGGGCAATGGCTACACCTTC.

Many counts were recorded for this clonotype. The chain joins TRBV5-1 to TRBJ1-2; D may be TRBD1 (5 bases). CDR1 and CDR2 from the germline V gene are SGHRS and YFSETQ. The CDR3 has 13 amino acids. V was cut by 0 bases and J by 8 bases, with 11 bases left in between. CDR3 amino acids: CASSLDGGSGYTF. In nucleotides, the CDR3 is TGCGCCAGCAGCTTGGATGGGGGATCCGGCTACACCTTC.

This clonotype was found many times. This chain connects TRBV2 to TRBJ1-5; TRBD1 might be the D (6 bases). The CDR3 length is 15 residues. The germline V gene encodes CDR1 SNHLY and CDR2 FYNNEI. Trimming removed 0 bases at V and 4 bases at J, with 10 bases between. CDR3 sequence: CASSEAMGANQPQHF. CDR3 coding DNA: TGTGCCAGCAGTGAAGCTATGGGGGCGAATCAGCCCCAGCATTTT.

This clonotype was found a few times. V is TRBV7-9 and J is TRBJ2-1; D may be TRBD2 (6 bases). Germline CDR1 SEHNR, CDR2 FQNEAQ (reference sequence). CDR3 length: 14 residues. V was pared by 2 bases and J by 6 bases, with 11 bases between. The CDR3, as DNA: TGTGCCAGCAGCTTACGGGGGATGAGCAATGAGCAGTTCTTC. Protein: CASSLRGMSNEQFF.

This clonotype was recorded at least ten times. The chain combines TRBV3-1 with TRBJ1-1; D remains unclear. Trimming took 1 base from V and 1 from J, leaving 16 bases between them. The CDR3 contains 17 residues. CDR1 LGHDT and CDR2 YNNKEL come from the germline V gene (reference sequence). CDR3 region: CASSQAIAASRNTEAFF. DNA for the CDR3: TGTGCCAGCAGCCAAGCTATCGCTGCATCCAGGAACACTGAAGCTTTCTTT.

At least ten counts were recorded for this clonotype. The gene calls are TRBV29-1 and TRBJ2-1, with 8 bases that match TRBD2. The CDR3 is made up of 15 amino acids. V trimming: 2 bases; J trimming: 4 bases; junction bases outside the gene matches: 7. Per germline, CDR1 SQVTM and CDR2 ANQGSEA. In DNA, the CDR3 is TGCAGCGTTGAAACGGGCGGGAGGTCATACAATGAGCAGTTCTTC. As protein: CSVETGGRSYNEQFF.

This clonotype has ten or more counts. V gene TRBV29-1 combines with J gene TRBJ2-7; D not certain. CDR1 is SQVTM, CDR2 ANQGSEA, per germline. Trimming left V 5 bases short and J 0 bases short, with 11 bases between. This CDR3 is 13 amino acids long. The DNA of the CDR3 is TGCAGCGTTTTCACATTCAACTCCTACGAGCAGTACTTC. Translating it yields CSVFTFNSYEQYF.

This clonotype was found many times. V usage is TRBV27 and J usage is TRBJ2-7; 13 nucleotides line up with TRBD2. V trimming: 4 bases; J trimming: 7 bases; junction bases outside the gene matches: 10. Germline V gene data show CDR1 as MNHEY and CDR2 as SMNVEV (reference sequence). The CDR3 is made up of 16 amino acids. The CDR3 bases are TGTGCCAGCAGTTCACCTCGACTAGCGGGAGGTCGGGAGCAGTACTTC. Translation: CASSSPRLAGGREQYF.

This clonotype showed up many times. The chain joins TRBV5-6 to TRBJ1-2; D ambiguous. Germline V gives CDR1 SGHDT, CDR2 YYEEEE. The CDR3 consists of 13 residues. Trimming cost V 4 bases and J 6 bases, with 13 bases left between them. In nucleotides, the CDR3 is TGTGCCAGCAGCCGCAGATTACGAGATGGCTACACCTTC. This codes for CASSRRLRDGYTF.

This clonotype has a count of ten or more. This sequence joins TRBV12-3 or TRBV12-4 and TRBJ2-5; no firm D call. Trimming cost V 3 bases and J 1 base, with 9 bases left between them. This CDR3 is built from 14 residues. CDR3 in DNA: TGTGCCAGCAGTTTGCACGACCGCCAAGAGACCCAGTACTTC. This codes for CASSLHDRQETQYF.